This paragraph covers one T cell receptor (beta chain) sequence. Its antigen is undetermined. Other nucleotide sequences in the sample specify the same CDR3. The V end was cut by 0 bases, the J end by 2 bases, with 11 bases between. Germline V CDR1 and CDR2: SGHRS, YFSETQ. The CDR3 runs 16 residues. Researchers ran the PCR with 60 Vbeta and 13 Jbeta primers. The assay was immunoSEQ multiplex PCR, and TCRdb's table has in-frame clones only and misses some. The repertoire consists of roughly 200,000 clones, with approximately 78% occurring once and the leading ten covering 2.5% to 3%. These data come from a study of cytomegalovirus exposure and HLA in healthy donors. Study-level points and caveats: Later analysis identified a missense DCLRE1C variant that was linked to TCR beta V- and J-gene trimming. The study listed about 150 cytomegalovirus-associated TCR beta chains. An Asian-associated ancestry cluster reportedly showed fewer N-insertions than the approximately 670-donor mean in a later analysis.

This receptor was identified in a woman between 40 and 55 years old in good health and CMV-seronegative. Material: PBMCs. J is TRBJ1-4 and V is TRBV5-1; tentatively, D is TRBD1 (5 bases). The CDR3 coding sequence is TGCGCCAGCAGCTTGGACGGGCAGGGTACTAATGAAAAACTGTTTTTT. This gives the protein CASSLDGQGTNEKLFF.